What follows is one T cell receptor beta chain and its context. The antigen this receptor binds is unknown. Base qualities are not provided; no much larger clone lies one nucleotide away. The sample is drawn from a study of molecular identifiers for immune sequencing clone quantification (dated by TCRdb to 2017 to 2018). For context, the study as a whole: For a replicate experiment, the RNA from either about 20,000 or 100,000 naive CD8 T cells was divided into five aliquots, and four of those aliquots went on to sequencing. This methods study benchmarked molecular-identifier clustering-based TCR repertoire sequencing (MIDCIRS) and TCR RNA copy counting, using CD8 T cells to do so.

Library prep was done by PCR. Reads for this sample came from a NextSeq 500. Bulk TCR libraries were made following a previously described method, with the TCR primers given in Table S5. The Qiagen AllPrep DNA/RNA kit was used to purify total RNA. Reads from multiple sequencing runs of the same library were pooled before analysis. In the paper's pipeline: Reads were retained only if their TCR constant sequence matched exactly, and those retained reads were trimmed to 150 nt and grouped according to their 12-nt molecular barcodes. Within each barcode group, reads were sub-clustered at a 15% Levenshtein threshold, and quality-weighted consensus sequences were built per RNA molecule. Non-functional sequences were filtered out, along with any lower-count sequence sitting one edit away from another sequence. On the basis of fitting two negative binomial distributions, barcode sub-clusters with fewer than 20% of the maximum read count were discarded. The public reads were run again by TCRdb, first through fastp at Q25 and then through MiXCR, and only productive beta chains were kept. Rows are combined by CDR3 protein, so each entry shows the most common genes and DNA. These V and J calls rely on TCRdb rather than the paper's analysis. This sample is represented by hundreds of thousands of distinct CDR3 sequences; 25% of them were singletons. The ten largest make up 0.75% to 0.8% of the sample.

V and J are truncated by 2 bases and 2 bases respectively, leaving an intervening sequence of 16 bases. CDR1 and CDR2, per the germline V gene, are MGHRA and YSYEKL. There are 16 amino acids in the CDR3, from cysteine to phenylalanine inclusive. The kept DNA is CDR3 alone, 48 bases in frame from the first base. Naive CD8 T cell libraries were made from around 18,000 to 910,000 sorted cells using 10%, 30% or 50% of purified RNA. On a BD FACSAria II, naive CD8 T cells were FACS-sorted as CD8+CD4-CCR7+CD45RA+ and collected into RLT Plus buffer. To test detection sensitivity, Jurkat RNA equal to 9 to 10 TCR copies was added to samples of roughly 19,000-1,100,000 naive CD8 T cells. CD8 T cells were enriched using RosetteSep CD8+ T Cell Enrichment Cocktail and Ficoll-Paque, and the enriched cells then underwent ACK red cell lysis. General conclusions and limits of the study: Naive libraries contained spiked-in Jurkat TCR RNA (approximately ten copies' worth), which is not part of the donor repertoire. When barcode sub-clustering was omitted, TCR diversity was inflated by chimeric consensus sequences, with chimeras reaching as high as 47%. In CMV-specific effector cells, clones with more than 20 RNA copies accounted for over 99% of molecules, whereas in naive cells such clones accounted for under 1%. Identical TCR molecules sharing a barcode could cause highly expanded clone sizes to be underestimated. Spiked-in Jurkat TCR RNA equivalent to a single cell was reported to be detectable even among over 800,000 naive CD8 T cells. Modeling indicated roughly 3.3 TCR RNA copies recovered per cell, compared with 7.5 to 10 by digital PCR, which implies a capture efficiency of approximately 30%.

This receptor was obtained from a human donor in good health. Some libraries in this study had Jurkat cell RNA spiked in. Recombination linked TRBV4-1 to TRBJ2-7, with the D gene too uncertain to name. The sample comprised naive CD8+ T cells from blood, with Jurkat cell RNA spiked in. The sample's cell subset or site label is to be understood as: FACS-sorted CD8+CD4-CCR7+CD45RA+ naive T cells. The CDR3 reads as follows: CASSQSVQPRTYEQYF. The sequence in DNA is TGCGCCAGCAGCCAATCAGTTCAGCCGCGAACCTACGAGCAGTACTTC.